This entry lists 24 T cell receptor beta chains sequenced from one sample in a study of memory CD4+ T cells and cytomegalovirus serostatus. The repertoire was sequenced with immunoSEQ multiplex PCR; TCRdb's copy has only in-frame clones and lacks some. The sample records about 50,000 clones, 75% to 85% being singletons. The sort gate was single viable CD3+CD4+CD8-CD45RO+ cells for memory CD4+ T cells. Sequenced input: memory CD4+ T cells from blood. The receptor source for this set is an adult in good health and CMV-seronegative.

This chain links TRBV5-1 with TRBJ2-4, with D perhaps TRBD2 (6 bases). Germline CDR1 reads SGHRS; CDR2 reads YFSETQ. The CDR3 spans 18 residues. V was pared by 2 bases and J by 1 base, with 19 bases between. The CDR3 loop reads CASSLDGTPGRAKNIQYF. Here the CDR3 DNA reads TGCGCCAGCAGCTTAGATGGGACTCCGGGAAGGGCCAAAAACATTCAGTACTTC.

The rearrangement links TRBV30 to TRBJ2-7; TRBD1 or TRBD2 may be the D gene (5 bases each). V dropped 3 bases and J dropped 0 bases, with 12 bases sitting between them. The germline V gene encodes CDR1 GTSNPN and CDR2 SVGIG (reference sequence). The CDR3 sequence is 14 residues long. CDR3 residues: CAWRFGTASYEQYF. CDR3 bases: TGTGCCTGGAGGTTCGGGACCGCCTCCTACGAGCAGTACTTC.

The count of this clone is one. This chain links TRBV9 with TRBJ2-1; a weak D match, TRBD2 (6 bases). Trimming removed 3 bases from V and 4 bases from J, with 11 bases in between. This CDR3 region has 14 residues. Germline loops: CDR1 SGDLS, CDR2 YYNGEE. CDR3 protein: CASSEYGRYNEQFF. As DNA, the CDR3 is TGTGCCAGCAGCGAATACGGGAGATACAATGAGCAGTTCTTC.

The chain has TRBV28 and TRBJ2-3, with TRBD1 matching over 9 bases. Germline-derived CDR1 and CDR2 are MDHEN and SYDVKM. Trimming cost V 8 bases and J 10 bases; bases outside gene matches: 4. The CDR3 consists of 11 residues. CDR3 DNA sequence: TGTGCCAGCGTAACAGGGGGCGCGCAGTATTTT. Its protein product is CASVTGGAQYF.

V gene TRBV19 combines with J gene TRBJ2-3; D remains unclear. Germline lookup yields CDR1 LNHDA and CDR2 SQIVND (reference sequence). V was shortened by 3 bases and J by 0 bases, with 10 bases between the two germline ends. The CDR3 consists of 15 residues. The CDR3 region is CASSIKALSTDTQYF. The CDR3 nucleotides are TGTGCCAGTAGTATTAAGGCACTTAGCACAGATACGCAGTATTTT.

This clone was recorded only once. The chain carries TRBV28 and TRBJ1-6; D perhaps matches TRBD1 (6 bases). V lost 6 bases, J lost 7 bases, and 16 bases lay in between. Germline lookup yields CDR1 MDHEN and CDR2 SYDVKM. This CDR3 is built from 15 residues. The CDR3 DNA sequence: TGTGCCAGCAGCTTGAGACAGGTGCTCAATTCACCCCTCCACTTT. This gives the protein CASSLRQVLNSPLHF. Variable domain in full (rest from reference TRBV28 and TRBJ1-6): DVKVTQSSRYLVKRTGEKVFLECVQDMDHENMFWYRQDPGLGLRLIYFSYDVKMKEKGDIPEGYSVSREKKERFSLILESASTNQTSMYLCASSLRQVLNSPLHFGNGTRLTVT.

The V and J genes are TRBV7-9 and TRBJ2-5, with 12 bases aligning to TRBD1. The CDR3 extends over 16 amino acids. Trimming removed 1 base from V and 3 bases from J; junction bases left unmatched: 3. The germline CDR1 and CDR2 sequences are SEHNR and FQNEAQ (reference sequence). The CDR3 reads CASSLGGTGGEETQYF. CDR3 nucleotides: TGTGCCAGCAGCTTAGGAGGGACAGGGGGCGAAGAGACCCAGTACTTC.

The rearrangement links TRBV2 to TRBJ1-5, with unresolved D. Germline values: CDR1 SNHLY, CDR2 FYNNEI. The CDR3 runs to 15 residues. V was clipped by 2 bases and J by 6 bases, with 14 bases between them. For the CDR3, the DNA is TGTGCCAGCAGTGAAACGGCTATTTCAGGTCAGCCCCAGCATTTT. It translates to CASSETAISGQPQHF.

The V call is TRBV28, the J call TRBJ2-2; unclear D gene. Germline V gene lookup returns CDR1 MDHEN and CDR2 SYDVKM. The CDR3 is 16 amino acids. V lost 0 bases, J lost 0 bases, and 8 bases lay in between. Here the CDR3 reads CASSLWFQPNTGELFF. CDR3 bases: TGTGCCAGCAGTTTATGGTTCCAGCCGAACACCGGGGAGCTGTTTTTT.

This clone has just a few counts. The chain combines TRBV28 with TRBJ2-7, with D maybe TRBD1 (6 bases). Trimming removed 7 bases at V and 2 bases at J, with 15 bases between. The CDR3 consists of 14 residues. Germline values: CDR1 MDHEN, CDR2 SYDVKM. The CDR3 coding sequence is TGTGCCAGCAAACGGCAGGGGCTTACCTACGAGCAGTACTTC. Its protein is CASKRQGLTYEQYF.

The V and J genes are TRBV28 and TRBJ2-7, with 12 bases lining up with TRBD2. The CDR3 has 16 amino acids. Trimming removed 0 bases from V and 4 bases from J; junction bases left unmatched: 4. Germline CDR1 MDHEN, CDR2 SYDVKM. DNA of the CDR3: TGTGCCAGCAGTTTATGGGCGACTAGCGGGGGTTACGAGCAGTACTTC. Its translation is CASSLWATSGGYEQYF.

This rearrangement joins TRBV7-2 to TRBJ2-7; D gene uncertain. Trimming cost V 1 base and J 1 base, with 11 bases left between them. The germline V gene encodes CDR1 SGHTA and CDR2 FQGNSA. The CDR3 has 15 residues. CDR3: CASSLEMARSYEQYF. In DNA form, the CDR3 reads TGTGCCAGCAGCTTAGAAATGGCCAGATCCTACGAGCAGTACTTC.

A few counts support this clone. At one of its ends the junction is not consistent with the germline gene, which may arise from a read error. The chain combines TRBV18 with TRBJ1-2; possible D gene TRBD1, 5 bases. CDR1 and CDR2 (germline): KGHSH, LQKENI. The CDR3 contains 12 residues. The DNA for the CDR3 is TGTGCCAGCTCACCATTGTCTCATACAGGACCCTTC. Its protein product is CASSPLSHTGPF. Using reference TRBV18 and TRBJ1-2 for the parts outside the CDR3, the full variable domain is NAGVMQNPRHLVRRRGQEARLRCSPMKGHSHVYWYRQLPEEGLKFMVYLQKENIIDESGMPKERFSAEFPKEGPSILRIQQVVRGDSAAYFCASSPLSHTGPFGSGTRLTVV.

The CDR3 DNA is TGTGCTAGCCTCCGGGACAGTCCCTACGAGCAGTACTTC. Translating it yields CASLRDSPYEQYF. The chain joins TRBV12-5 to TRBJ2-7, with 7 bases lining up with TRBD1. Trimming removed 9 bases from V and 2 bases from J; junction bases left unmatched: 7. Germline CDR1 LGHNT, CDR2 FRNRAP. CDR3 length: 13 residues.

The chain's CDR3 is CASRQGTTSAFF. CDR3 coding DNA: TGTGCCAGCAGGCAAGGGACCACTTCGGCTTTCTTT. The gene calls are TRBV6-6 and TRBJ1-1, with D perhaps TRBD1 (5 bases). Trimming pared 6 bases from V and 11 bases from J, leaving 16 bases between. The CDR3 extends over 12 amino acids. Germline CDR1 MNHNY, CDR2 SVGAGI (reference sequence).

V and J are TRBV30 and TRBJ2-3; TRBD1 aligns across 12 bases. The germline gives CDR1 GTSNPN, CDR2 SVGIG (reference sequence). CDR3 length equals 18 residues. Trimming removed 0 bases from V and 5 bases from J; junction bases left unmatched: 12. CDR3 bases: TGTGCCTGGAGTGTATCGATTTGGGACAGGGGGCCGAGAGATACGCAGTATTTT. Translation gives CAWSVSIWDRGPRDTQYF.

The V call is TRBV7-9, the J call TRBJ2-6, with D perhaps TRBD1 (5 bases). There are 15 residues in the CDR3. Trimming pared 1 base from V and 2 bases from J, leaving 6 bases between. Germline V gives CDR1 SEHNR, CDR2 FQNEAQ (reference sequence). The CDR3 sequence is CASSLGGAGANVLTF. The CDR3 nucleotides read TGTGCCAGCAGCTTAGGGGGCGCTGGGGCCAACGTCCTGACTTTC.

The rearrangement joins TRBV20-1 to TRBJ2-5; no clear D gene. The CDR3 totals 11 residues. Germline V gene sequence: CDR1 DFQATT, CDR2 SNEGSKA (reference sequence). V was shortened by 3 bases and J by 5 bases, with 7 bases between the two germline ends. CDR3 protein: CSASSVETQYF. The DNA for the CDR3 is TGCAGTGCTAGCAGCGTGGAGACCCAGTACTTC.

The chain employs TRBV6-1 and TRBJ1-3; D gene ambiguous. This CDR3 spans 16 amino acids. CDR1 and CDR2 from the germline V gene are MNHNS and SASEGT. Deletions cut 4 bases from V and 0 bases from J, with 13 bases between. As DNA, the CDR3 is TGTGCCAGCAGTGCCAGGACGGACTCCTCTGGAAACACCATATATTTT. Protein product: CASSARTDSSGNTIYF.

By share of the sample, this clone is medium-sized. The chain has TRBV20-1 and TRBJ1-2; D is undetermined. The V end was cut by 3 bases, the J end by 8 bases, with 10 bases between. The CDR3 length is 11 residues. Germline V gives CDR1 DFQATT, CDR2 SNEGSKA (reference sequence). CDR3 DNA: TGCAGTGCTAGGGACGTTGTAGGCTACACCTTC. As protein: CSARDVVGYTF.

Written as DNA, the CDR3 is TGTGCTAGTGGTTTGGCCGGACAGGCCACTGAAGCTTTCTTT. Its translation: CASGLAGQATEAFF. V is TRBV12-5 and J is TRBJ1-1, with 7 bases that match TRBD1. The CDR3 runs 14 residues. CDR1 is LGHNT, CDR2 FRNRAP, per germline. The J segment lost 4 bases and the V segment lost 1 base, leaving 3 bases of the junction unmatched.

The genes are TRBV10-3 and TRBJ1-2; 7 bases are shared with TRBD1. The CDR3 consists of 14 residues. CDR1 and CDR2 (germline): ENHRY, SYGVKD. The V segment lost 6 bases and the J segment 0 bases; nucleotides outside the gene matches: 4. DNA for the CDR3: TGTGCCATCAGAGAGACAGGGACTAACTATGGCTACACCTTC. This translates into CAIRETGTNYGYTF.

J is TRBJ2-1 and V is TRBV19; D is perhaps TRBD2 (6 bases). V lost 6 bases to trimming and J lost 1 base, with 16 bases between them. There are 16 residues in the CDR3. Germline-derived CDR1 and CDR2 are LNHDA and SQIVND (reference sequence). The CDR3 region is CASRQTPGTSYNEQFF. The DNA for the CDR3 is TGTGCCAGTAGACAGACACCGGGGACTTCCTACAATGAGCAGTTCTTC.

The V and J genes are TRBV11-2 and TRBJ2-1; D may be TRBD1 or TRBD2 (5 bases each). Germline assignment: CDR1 SGHAT and CDR2 FQNNGV. Trimming cost V 5 bases and J 7 bases, with 18 bases left between them. CDR3 length: 15 residues. CDR3 DNA: TGTGCCAGCAGCCCGCTTGGGGGATTTGGGAATGAGCAGTTCTTC. It encodes CASSPLGGFGNEQFF.